The 30 T cell receptor beta chains in this list originate from one sample, sequenced in a study of cytomegalovirus exposure and HLA in healthy donors. PCR amplification relied on 60 Vbeta primers (plus 13 Jbeta primers). Clones were read by immunoSEQ multiplex PCR, and TCRdb kept only the in-frame ones, dropping some. The table has 150,000 to 200,000 clones, almost 85% seen once. Sample: PBMCs. The receptors originated from a woman in her fifties or sixties in good health and CMV-seronegative.

This chain joins TRBV5-4 and TRBJ1-6; a possible D gene is TRBD1 (5 bases). Germline V gene lookup returns CDR1 SGHNT and CDR2 YYREEE (reference sequence). The CDR3 is 15 amino acids. With 1 base removed from V and 7 bases from J, the gap between germline ends came to 12 bases. The CDR3, as DNA: TGTGCCAGCAGCTTGTCCCAGGGTGAAAATTCACCCCTCCACTTT. Translated: CASSLSQGENSPLHF.

This chain uses TRBV7-9 with TRBJ1-6; 11 nucleotides match TRBD1. V was pared by 4 bases and J by 10 bases, with 12 bases of the junction left unmatched. The CDR3 totals 17 residues. Germline V lookup: CDR1 SEHNR, CDR2 FQNEAQ (reference sequence). CDR3 in amino acids: CASSSFAGQGDRSPLHF. The CDR3 nucleotides are TGTGCCAGCAGCTCCTTTGCGGGACAGGGGGATCGATCACCCCTCCACTTT.

V is TRBV11-3 and J is TRBJ2-2; the match to TRBD2 covers 8 bases. Germline CDR1 reads SGHNT; CDR2 reads YENEEA. Losses at the gene ends were 5 bases for V and 5 bases for J; bases not matched to a gene: 10. This CDR3 is 16 amino acids long. CDR3 amino acids: CASSPVRGARTGELFF. Here the CDR3 DNA reads TGTGCCAGCAGCCCAGTGCGGGGGGCGCGGACCGGGGAGCTGTTTTTT.

The chain links TRBV2 to TRBJ2-4, with 8 bases matching TRBD1. V gave up 7 bases and J gave up 6 bases; unmatched junction bases: 2. In germline, CDR1 is SNHLY, CDR2 FYNNEI. The CDR3 extends over 12 amino acids. In nucleotides, the CDR3 is TGTGCCAGCACGACAGGGGTAAACATTCAGTACTTC. Its translation: CASTTGVNIQYF.

Only one count was recorded for this clone. V is TRBV7-3 and J is TRBJ1-1, with D unclear. The length of the CDR3 is 14 residues. V was clipped by 2 bases and J by 1 base, with 8 bases between them. Germline V CDR1 and CDR2: SGHTA, FQGTGA. CDR3 protein: CASSLGLPNTEAFF. The CDR3 bases are TGTGCCAGCAGCTTAGGACTACCGAACACTGAAGCTTTCTTT. Supplemented by reference TRBV7-3 and TRBJ1-1, the full variable domain reads GAGVSQTPSNKVTEKGKYVELRCDPISGHTALYWYRQSLGQGPEFLIYFQGTGAADDSGLPNDRFFAVRPEGSVSTLKIQRTERGDSAVYLCASSLGLPNTEAFFGQGTRLTVV.

This clone was recorded only once. This rearrangement joins TRBV15 to TRBJ1-3; TRBD1 matches 8 bases. There are 15 residues in the CDR3. Germline lookup yields CDR1 LNHNV and CDR2 YYDKDF (reference sequence). V was clipped by 11 bases and J by 0 bases; unmatched bases: 9. The CDR3 is CAVARDRSSGNTIYF. As DNA, the CDR3 is TGTGCCGTCGCCCGGGACAGGAGCTCTGGAAACACCATATATTTT. The full variable domain, completed using reference TRBV15 and TRBJ1-3, is DAMVIQNPRYQVTQFGKPVTLSCSQTLNHNVMYWYQQKSSQAPKLLFHYYDKDFNNEADTPDNFQSRRPNTSFCFLDIRSPGLGDTAMYLCAVARDRSSGNTIYFGEGSWLTVV.

This clone was picked up a small number of times. The V gene is TRBV4-3, the J gene TRBJ1-3; D is ambiguous. From germline, CDR1 is LGHNA and CDR2 YSLEER. V lost 3 bases to trimming and J lost 3 bases, with 15 bases between them. This CDR3 is 16 amino acids long. CDR3 DNA: TGCGCCAGCAGCCAGGCCCCAACGGGTCGTGGAAACACCATATATTTT. It is translated as CASSQAPTGRGNTIYF.

The chain combines TRBV9 with TRBJ2-4; TRBD1 matches 9 bases. The V gene's germline CDR1 is SGDLS and CDR2 YYNGEE. The CDR3 is made up of 15 amino acids. The V segment lost 4 bases and the J segment 6 bases; nucleotides outside the gene matches: 8. CDR3 in amino acids: CASSHGTGSLNIQYF. The CDR3 DNA reads TGTGCCAGCAGCCACGGGACAGGGTCTTTAAACATTCAGTACTTC.

The chain joins TRBV4-1 to TRBJ2-7; TRBD1 aligns across 8 bases. V lost 3 bases, J lost 4 bases, and 8 bases stayed unmatched. CDR3 length equals 15 residues. Germline CDR1 and CDR2: MGHRA and YSYEKL. The CDR3 DNA reads as TGCGCCAGCAGCCACGGGACAGGTAGCCTATACGAGCAGTACTTC. Translated: CASSHGTGSLYEQYF.

The V gene is TRBV25-1, the J gene TRBJ2-7, with 9 bases lining up with TRBD2. Germline CDR1 is MGHDK and CDR2 is SYGVNS. The ends lost 6 bases at V and 4 bases at J; junction bases unmatched: 4. This CDR3 region has 13 residues. This CDR3 reads CASRPGLAYEQYF. As DNA, the CDR3 is TGTGCCAGCAGGCCGGGACTAGCTTACGAGCAGTACTTC.

The chain carries TRBV5-1 and TRBJ2-6; no clear D gene. Germline V gene lookup returns CDR1 SGHRS and CDR2 YFSETQ. The CDR3 loop spans 16 amino acids. Trimming shortened V by 1 base and J by 2 bases, and 10 bases separated the two germline ends. The CDR3: CASSLTVVTGANVLTF. CDR3 DNA sequence: TGCGCCAGCAGCTTGACTGTTGTGACTGGGGCCAACGTCCTGACTTTC.

This clone has just one count. V is TRBV5-1 and J is TRBJ1-6; 9 bases agree with TRBD1. With V trimmed by 4 bases and J by 9 bases, 8 bases remained unmatched. The CDR3 is 15 amino acids. The germline CDR1 and CDR2 sequences are SGHRS and YFSETQ. The CDR3 DNA sequence: TGCGCCAGCAGCGGACGGACAGGGGCCGGTTCACCCCTCCACTTT. Its protein product is CASSGRTGAGSPLHF.

V and J are TRBV29-1 and TRBJ2-3, with TRBD2 as a possible D gene (5 bases). Germline-derived CDR1 and CDR2 are SQVTM and ANQGSEA. The V and J ends lost 4 bases and 0 bases respectively, with 11 bases between them. CDR3 size: 14 residues. CDR3 loop: CSVARARSTDTQYF. CDR3 nucleotides: TGCAGCGTTGCGCGGGCTCGGAGCACAGATACGCAGTATTTT.

The V gene is TRBV28, the J gene TRBJ1-1, with D perhaps TRBD1 (5 bases). There are 15 residues in the CDR3. Germline assignment: CDR1 MDHEN and CDR2 SYDVKM. V gave up 7 bases and J gave up 1 base, with 16 bases separating them. CDR3 sequence: CASITAGVRNTEAFF. The CDR3 nucleotides are TGTGCCAGCATCACAGCGGGGGTCCGGAACACTGAAGCTTTCTTT.

The CDR3 DNA follows: TGCGCCAGCAGCCAAGTAGGGAGTTTGGAGACCCAGTACTTC. Protein product: CASSQVGSLETQYF. This chain connects TRBV4-3 to TRBJ2-5; TRBD2 is a possible D gene (5 bases). CDR1 and CDR2 (germline): LGHNA, YSLEER. The CDR3 spans 14 residues. Deletions cut 1 base from V and 5 bases from J, with 11 bases between.

This chain connects TRBV2 to TRBJ2-5; 15 nucleotides agree with TRBD2. Per the germline V gene, CDR1 is SNHLY and CDR2 is FYNNEI. V was pared by 4 bases and J by 1 base, with 1 base of the junction left unmatched. This CDR3 region has 16 residues. The CDR3 DNA sequence: TGTGCCAGCAGTGGGGGACTAGCGGGGGGCCAAGAGACCCAGTACTTC. Translated, it gives CASSGGLAGGQETQYF.

This clone has only a few counts. The V and J genes are TRBV20-1 and TRBJ1-1; D call uncertain. Trimming shortened V by 0 bases and J by 7 bases, and 6 bases separated the two germline ends. CDR3 length: 11 amino acids. The V gene's germline CDR1 is DFQATT and CDR2 SNEGSKA (reference sequence). The CDR3, as DNA: TGCAGTGCTAGAGATCTTATTGAAGCTTTCTTT. It translates to CSARDLIEAFF.

This clone has more than one count but fewer than ten. The rearrangement uses TRBV5-1 and TRBJ2-2; the D is unclear. CDR3 length: 16 residues. V was clipped by 0 bases and J by 2 bases, with 11 bases between them. From germline, CDR1 is SGHRS and CDR2 YFSETQ. CDR3 region: CASSLAASANTGELFF. The DNA for the CDR3 is TGCGCCAGCAGCTTGGCCGCCAGCGCTAACACCGGGGAGCTGTTTTTT.

This chain uses TRBV6-1 with TRBJ1-2; D remains unclear. Germline CDR1 reads MNHNS; CDR2 reads SASEGT. There are 12 residues in the CDR3. V lost 6 bases and J 7 bases, leaving 12 bases between the germline ends. The CDR3 sequence is CASRRETVGYTF. In nucleotides, the CDR3 is TGTGCCAGCAGGCGGGAAACTGTTGGCTACACCTTC.

The V gene is TRBV6-6, the J gene TRBJ1-4; D gene unclear. Trimming stripped 8 bases from V and 4 bases from J, with 11 bases between. This CDR3 is 13 amino acids long. The germline V gene encodes CDR1 MNHNY and CDR2 SVGAGI (reference sequence). The CDR3 region has the DNA TGTGCCAGCTTGAGCCCGAATAATGAAAAACTGTTTTTT. Its translation is CASLSPNNEKLFF.

This clone was seen once. The chain joins TRBV11-2 to TRBJ1-5, with D perhaps matching TRBD1 (5 bases). The CDR3 loop spans 16 amino acids. CDR1 SGHAT and CDR2 FQNNGV come from the germline V gene. Trimming pared 6 bases from V and 1 base from J, leaving 16 bases between. CDR3 in amino acids: CASRPGGGTSNQPQHF. The CDR3 region has the DNA TGTGCCAGCAGACCAGGCGGGGGAACGAGCAATCAGCCCCAGCATTTT.

The rearrangement uses TRBV21-1 and TRBJ2-7; the table calls TRBD1, which could not be checked here. TRBV21-1 is an annotated pseudogene. The CDR3 totals 14 residues. The CDR3 DNA sequence: TGTGCCAGCAGCAAGCCAGGGCGTACGGGCGAGCAGTACTTC. This gives the protein CASSKPGRTGEQYF.

The rearrangement links TRBV28 to TRBJ2-7; 8 bases agree with TRBD1. Germline trimming cut 2 bases from V and 2 bases from J; bases unmatched to any gene: 2. CDR1 is MDHEN and CDR2 is SYDVKM in the germline V gene. There are 14 residues in the CDR3. The CDR3 spells CASSLQQGAYEQYF. The CDR3 DNA sequence: TGTGCCAGCAGTTTACAACAGGGGGCCTACGAGCAGTACTTC.

In its sample, this clone was seen a few times. The CDR3 DNA reads TGTGCCAGCAGTTTATGGGAGAAAAACATTCAGTACTTC. This sequence encodes CASSLWEKNIQYF. V is TRBV28 and J is TRBJ2-4; D is ambiguous. V gave up 0 bases and J gave up 4 bases, with 4 bases separating them. The CDR3 extends over 13 amino acids. Germline V gene data show CDR1 as MDHEN and CDR2 as SYDVKM.

This clone was counted between two and nine times. J is TRBJ1-1 and V is TRBV20-1; weak D call: TRBD1 (6 bases). This CDR3 spans 10 amino acids. Germline V lookup: CDR1 DFQATT, CDR2 SNEGSKA (reference sequence). With 7 bases removed from V and 11 bases from J, the gap between germline ends came to 14 bases. CDR3 DNA sequence: TGCAGTGTTGTCGACAGGCGGGCTTTCTTT. Its protein product is CSVVDRRAFF.

The chain joins TRBV10-3 to TRBJ2-1; 15 nucleotides agree with TRBD2. The germline V gene encodes CDR1 ENHRY and CDR2 SYGVKD. The V and J ends lost 0 bases and 0 bases, in that order; junction bases with no gene match: 0. The CDR3 length is 18 residues. The CDR3 nucleotides read TGTGCCATCAGTGAGTCGGGACTAGCGGGAGGCTCCTACAATGAGCAGTTCTTC. As protein: CAISESGLAGGSYNEQFF.

The CDR3 sequence is CASSLPVGELFF. The CDR3 DNA is TGTGCCAGCAGCTTACCGGTTGGGGAGCTGTTTTTT. The chain combines TRBV13 with TRBJ2-2; D gene uncertain. CDR3 size: 12 residues. With 2 bases removed from V and 8 bases from J, the gap between germline ends came to 6 bases. Germline lookup yields CDR1 PRHDT and CDR2 FYEKMQ (reference sequence). Drawing the rest from reference TRBV13 and TRBJ2-2, the complete variable domain is AAGVIQSPRHLIKEKRETATLKCYPIPRHDTVYWYQQGPGQDPQFLISFYEKMQSDKGSIPDRFSAQQFSDYHSELNMSSLELGDSALYFCASSLPVGELFFGEGSRLTVL.

This chain uses TRBV21-1 with TRBJ1-1. TRBV21-1 is marked as a pseudogene. The CDR3 runs 14 residues. The CDR3 protein is CASSRGFRGTEAFF. Here the CDR3 DNA reads TGTGCCAGCTCCCGGGGGTTTAGGGGCACTGAAGCTTTCTTT.

The V call is TRBV9, the J call TRBJ1-4; no clear D gene. Germline V CDR1 and CDR2: SGDLS, YYNGEE. The ends were cut back, 2 bases at V and 4 bases at J, with 6 bases in the middle. This CDR3 has 13 residues. CDR3 loop: CASSVTHNEKLFF. DNA of the CDR3: TGTGCCAGCAGCGTCACTCATAATGAAAAACTGTTTTTT.

CDR3 in amino acids: CASSLTKTGGDIYGYTF. CDR3 nucleotides: TGTGCCAGCAGTTTAACCAAAACAGGGGGCGACATCTATGGCTACACCTTC. This chain uses TRBV27 with TRBJ1-2; 9 bases agree with TRBD1. This CDR3 has 17 amino acids. The germline CDR1 and CDR2 sequences are MNHEY and SMNVEV (reference sequence). The V segment lost 2 bases and the J segment 4 bases; nucleotides outside the gene matches: 11.